The 11 T cell receptor beta chains below come from one sample, sequenced in a study of response to subunit inactivated influenza vaccine listed by TCRdb under 2018. The library was obtained by RT-PCR. Sequenced on an Illumina HiSeq 2500. TCRdb handled the public reads itself, with Q25 trimming in fastp and clone calling in MiXCR, and kept productive beta chains. Here each entry gathers all rows of one CDR3 protein and keeps the most common genes and DNA. The sample contains 430,000 or so distinct CDR3 sequences, about a tenth of them found a single time. The leading ten clones occupy roughly 12% of the sample. The time point label corresponds to: around 42 days after influenza vaccine administration. The sequenced sample was PBMCs from blood, obtained around seven weeks after vaccination. These TCRs come from a man in his fifties or sixties who received an inactivated influenza vaccine. Donor details come from another sample of the same person, matched by shared clones.

At least ten counts were recorded for this clonotype. The chain employs TRBV4-2 and TRBJ2-3; 9 bases are shared with TRBD2. In germline, CDR1 is LGHNA, CDR2 YNFKEQ. The CDR3 is 16 residues long. The junction had 9 bases not matched to a gene; V was cut back by 0 bases and J by 8 bases. The chain's CDR3 is CASSQDASGTTATQYF. Written as DNA, the CDR3 is TGTGCCAGCAGCCAAGACGCTAGCGGGACCACCGCTACGCAGTATTTT.

The chain combines TRBV6-2 or TRBV6-3 with TRBJ2-3, with D perhaps given as TRBD1 or TRBD2 (5 bases each). V lost 8 bases to trimming and J lost 2 bases, with 11 bases between them. The germline V gene encodes CDR1 MNHEY and CDR2 SVGEGT. The CDR3 is made up of 13 amino acids. CDR3 DNA sequence: TGTGCCAGCCTACGGGACCTCACAGATACGCAGTATTTT. Amino acids: CASLRDLTDTQYF.

This clonotype was counted only a few times. V usage is TRBV12-2 and J usage is TRBJ2-3; the table's D call, TRBD2, has no DNA check behind it. TRBV12-2 is listed as a pseudogene. This CDR3 has 16 amino acids. The CDR3: CASRLDSGQSTDTQYF. In nucleotides, the CDR3 is TGTGCAAGTCGCTTAGATAGCGGGCAGAGCACAGATACGCAGTATTTT.

As DNA, the CDR3 is TGTGCCAGCAGCCCCCGGGACAGGGGGATCAATGAGCAGTTCTTC. This translates into CASSPRDRGINEQFF. This chain connects TRBV14 to TRBJ2-1, with 11 positions matching TRBD1. CDR3 length: 15 residues. V was pared by 4 bases and J by 6 bases, with 5 bases of the junction left unmatched. Germline V gene data show CDR1 as SGHDN and CDR2 as FVKESK. Filled out from reference TRBV14 and TRBJ2-1, the complete variable domain reads EAGVTQFPSHSVIEKGQTVTLRCDPISGHDNLYWYRRVMGKEIKFLLHFVKESKQDESGMPNNRFLAERTGGTYSTLKVQPAELEDSGVYFCASSPRDRGINEQFFGPGTRLTVL.

This clonotype has just a few counts. Mismatch with germline at one junction end may stem from a read error. The J gene is TRBJ1-5, the V gene TRBV20-1; perhaps TRBD1 as D (6 bases). The CDR3 contains 13 residues. Germline CDR1 is DFQATT and CDR2 is SNEGSKA (reference sequence). The CDR3 region is CSAESGGNQLQHF. CDR3 nucleotide sequence: TGCAGTGCCGAGTCCGGGGGCAATCAGCTCCAGCATTTT.

This clonotype was observed a single time. A single base separates this from a much larger clone, so it may be a read error. The V gene is TRBV5-5, the J gene TRBJ2-4; 7 nucleotides align to TRBD2. The CDR3 extends over 17 amino acids. With 6 bases clipped from V and 0 bases from J, the junction kept 12 bases outside the gene matches. From germline, CDR1 is SGHKS and CDR2 YYEKEE (reference sequence). DNA of the CDR3: TGTGCCAGCACCCCCCTGGGAGGGGACCTAGCCAAAAACATTCAGTACTTC. Translation gives CASTPLGGDLAKNIQYF.

This clonotype was seen repeatedly, ten times or more. For the CDR3, the DNA is TGTGCCAGCACCCCGACTAGCGCGGGGGAGGAGCAGTTCTTC. It codes for CASTPTSAGEEQFF. The chain combines TRBV12-3 or TRBV12-4 with TRBJ2-1; TRBD2 aligns across 8 bases. The CDR3 consists of 14 residues. The V gene end was trimmed by 7 bases and the J gene end by 10 bases; junction bases not matched to a gene: 12.

This clonotype was found many times. This sequence joins TRBV6-1 and TRBJ1-1, with a weak D call TRBD1 (5 bases). The germline CDR1 and CDR2 sequences are MNHNS and SASEGT. Between the trimmed V and J ends, which lost 2 bases and 0 bases, there was a span of 7 bases. The CDR3 has 14 amino acids. The CDR3 DNA reads TGTGCCAGCAGTGAACAGGACATGAACACTGAAGCTTTCTTT. Its protein is CASSEQDMNTEAFF.

This clonotype was observed a few times. The gene calls are TRBV5-6 and TRBJ1-5; D possibly corresponds to TRBD1 (5 bases). V gave up 0 bases and J gave up 6 bases, with 13 bases separating them. This CDR3 contains 15 residues. Germline values: CDR1 SGHDT, CDR2 YYEEEE. As DNA, the CDR3 is TGTGCCAGCAGCTTGGGTCATAGGGGAGGTCAGCCCCAGCATTTT. Its protein is CASSLGHRGGQPQHF.

The V gene is TRBV7-8, the J gene TRBJ2-1, with 9 nucleotides matching TRBD2. Germline-derived CDR1 and CDR2 are SGHVS and FQNEAQ. V lost 4 bases, J lost 10 bases, and 11 bases stayed unmatched. The CDR3 totals 15 residues. The CDR3 nucleotides are TGTGCCAGCAGCTCCGGGACTAGCTCTTTAAGGGAGCAGTTCTTC. Protein sequence: CASSSGTSSLREQFF.

This clonotype was counted only a few times. The chain combines TRBV10-3 with TRBJ2-1; tentatively, D is TRBD2 (6 bases). Germline CDR1 is ENHRY and CDR2 is SYGVKD. CDR3 length: 17 amino acids. V was pared by 2 bases and J by 3 bases, with 17 bases between. The CDR3 sequence: CAISEGGSGERYNEQFF. CDR3 nucleotide sequence: TGTGCCATCAGTGAGGGGGGGAGCGGCGAACGCTACAATGAGCAGTTCTTC.